One and the same sample provided the 26 T cell receptor beta chains below, sequenced in a study of T cells in Graves' hyperthyroidism and ophthalmopathy. Amplified TCR beta CDR3 regions came from RNA transcripts. The HTBI primer set was used in a first-round RT-PCR of the TCR CDR3. TCRdb reprocessed the multiplex PCR reads with MiXCR, giving one entry per CDR3 protein. The table shows 550,000 to 650,000 distinct CDR3 sequences, with approximately 15% occurring only once. The sequenced sample was blood. Receptors were obtained from a woman in her 30s with Graves' hyperthyroidism that later progressed to Graves' ophthalmopathy.

A few counts support this clonotype. The chain couples TRBV14 to TRBJ2-3; D gene ambiguous. The CDR3 is 16 residues long. The germline V gene encodes CDR1 SGHDN and CDR2 FVKESK. Trimming pared 0 bases from V and 3 bases from J, leaving 13 bases between. CDR3 region: CASSQDRVWGTDTQYF. CDR3 nucleotide sequence: TGTGCCAGCAGCCAAGATCGTGTCTGGGGAACAGATACGCAGTATTTT. Drawing the rest from reference TRBV14 and TRBJ2-3, the complete variable domain is EAGVTQFPSHSVIEKGQTVTLRCDPISGHDNLYWYRRVMGKEIKFLLHFVKESKQDESGMPNNRFLAERTGGTYSTLKVQPAELEDSGVYFCASSQDRVWGTDTQYFGPGTRLTVL.

This clonotype was counted a few times. In nucleotides, the CDR3 is TGTGCCTGGGATCCTCAAGGGGGCTCCTACGAGCAGTACTTC. Protein: CAWDPQGGSYEQYF. J is TRBJ2-7 and V is TRBV30; possible D gene TRBD1, 6 bases. From germline, CDR1 is GTSNPN and CDR2 SVGIG (reference sequence). The CDR3 runs 14 residues. The V and J ends lost 5 bases and 0 bases respectively, with 14 bases between them.

There are a few counts of this clonotype. The V call is TRBV6-1, the J call TRBJ1-4; a possible D gene is TRBD1 (5 bases). V lost 2 bases and J lost 5, with 18 bases in between. Germline V lookup: CDR1 MNHNS, CDR2 SASEGT. The CDR3 consists of 17 residues. The CDR3 coding sequence is TGTGCCAGCAGTGAATCCCTAAAGGCAGGGACGAATGAAAAACTGTTTTTT. It translates to CASSESLKAGTNEKLFF.

In this sample, this clonotype turned up many times. The chain is built from TRBV28 and TRBJ1-2, with unresolved D. Trimming removed 5 bases from V and 5 bases from J, with 6 bases in between. This CDR3 contains 11 residues. The germline V gene has CDR1 MDHEN and CDR2 SYDVKM. Here the CDR3 reads CASSVEYGYTF. CDR3 DNA: TGTGCCAGCAGTGTTGAATATGGCTACACCTTC.

This sequence joins TRBV7-2 and TRBJ1-2; D remains ambiguous. The germline V gene encodes CDR1 SGHTA and CDR2 FQGNSA. This CDR3 spans 14 amino acids. V was shortened by 5 bases and J by 3 bases, with 13 bases between the two germline ends. CDR3 in amino acids: CASSLSPNDYGYTF. CDR3 nucleotides: TGTGCCAGCAGCCTATCCCCGAATGACTATGGCTACACCTTC.

In this sample, this clonotype turned up many times. The gene calls are TRBV20-1 and TRBJ2-7; 8 bases agree with TRBD1. Germline lookup yields CDR1 DFQATT and CDR2 SNEGSKA (reference sequence). The CDR3 is made up of 14 amino acids. After removal of 1 base from V and 6 bases from J, the junction contained 8 bases not matched to a gene. CDR3 protein: CSARAGRGLGEQYF. DNA of the CDR3: TGCAGTGCTAGAGCGGGCAGGGGGCTAGGCGAGCAGTACTTC.

This clonotype was observed a handful of times. The chain combines TRBV20-1 with TRBJ2-7, with a weak D call TRBD2 (5 bases). Between the trimmed V and J ends, which lost 6 bases and 4 bases, there was a span of 22 bases. Per the germline V gene, CDR1 is DFQATT and CDR2 is SNEGSKA (reference sequence). The CDR3 spans 15 residues. In DNA form, the CDR3 reads TGCAGTGCCCCGAGCCGAGGGAATACGGGTTACGAGCAGTACTTC. It codes for CSAPSRGNTGYEQYF.

This clonotype was detected ten times or more. DNA of the CDR3: TGTGCCAGCAGGGACAGGCCGTGGACTGAAGCTTTCTTT. It translates to CASRDRPWTEAFF. The rearrangement joins TRBV2 to TRBJ1-1, with TRBD1 identical over 7 bases. The CDR3 covers 13 residues. After removal of 6 bases from V and 5 bases from J, the junction contained 6 bases not matched to a gene. Per germline, CDR1 SNHLY and CDR2 FYNNEI.

This clonotype was observed at least ten times. The chain links TRBV28 to TRBJ1-1; D not certain. The germline gives CDR1 MDHEN, CDR2 SYDVKM. Trimming took off 5 bases at V and 4 bases at J, with 8 bases between the two ends. The CDR3 is made up of 12 amino acids. The CDR3 is CASSLPGTEAFF. In nucleotides, the CDR3 is TGTGCCAGCAGTCTCCCCGGCACTGAAGCTTTCTTT. The whole variable domain, filled in from reference TRBV28 and TRBJ1-1, reads DVKVTQSSRYLVKRTGEKVFLECVQDMDHENMFWYRQDPGLGLRLIYFSYDVKMKEKGDIPEGYSVSREKKERFSLILESASTNQTSMYLCASSLPGTEAFFGQGTRLTVV.

This clonotype was seen a few times. The V call is TRBV14, the J call TRBJ1-3; no firm D call. Trimming removed 0 bases at V and 0 bases at J, with 27 bases between. The CDR3 loop spans 22 amino acids. Germline V gives CDR1 SGHDN, CDR2 FVKESK. In DNA, the CDR3 is TGTGCCAGCAGCCAAGATGACCCTTCGACCAAGCAGGCTGAATCCTCTGGAAACACCATATATTTT. This translates into CASSQDDPSTKQAESSGNTIYF.

This clonotype was counted many times. This rearrangement joins TRBV20-1 to TRBJ1-6; TRBD1 might be the D (5 bases). The germline gives CDR1 DFQATT, CDR2 SNEGSKA (reference sequence). The CDR3 contains 17 residues. With 4 bases removed from V and 7 bases from J, the gap between germline ends came to 23 bases. CDR3 amino acids: CSAIQAGTNARNSPLHF. CDR3 sequence (DNA): TGCAGTGCTATTCAAGCCGGGACGAATGCTAGGAATTCACCCCTCCACTTT.

This clonotype showed up many times. The V gene is TRBV29-1, the J gene TRBJ2-7; TRBD2 matches 14 bases. V lost 4 bases and J lost 7; bases outside the gene matches: 6. This CDR3 is built from 14 residues. Germline V gene lookup returns CDR1 SQVTM and CDR2 ANQGSEA. The CDR3 nucleotides are TGCAGCGTTGCGGGACTAGCGGGAGTAGGTGAGCAGTACTTC. Translated, it gives CSVAGLAGVGEQYF.

This clonotype was recorded at least ten times. The chain is built from TRBV29-1 and TRBJ2-5; D ambiguous. Germline CDR1 reads SQVTM; CDR2 reads ANQGSEA. Trimming took 4 bases from V and 1 from J, leaving 13 bases between them. The CDR3 is 14 amino acids. CDR3 DNA: TGCAGCGTTGGTGACACGATCTTCCAAGAGACCCAGTACTTC. Its protein product is CSVGDTIFQETQYF.

The V call is TRBV29-1, the J call TRBJ1-1; D remains ambiguous. Trimming shortened V by 3 bases and J by 1 base, and 9 bases separated the two germline ends. The CDR3 loop spans 13 amino acids. Germline V gene sequence: CDR1 SQVTM, CDR2 ANQGSEA. The CDR3: CSVDYPGNTEAFF. CDR3 sequence (DNA): TGCAGCGTTGATTATCCCGGGAACACTGAAGCTTTCTTT.

The chain links TRBV18 to TRBJ1-5; D might be TRBD1 (6 bases). This CDR3 has 18 residues. Trimming pared 2 bases from V and 0 bases from J, leaving 17 bases between. CDR1 and CDR2 (germline): KGHSH, LQKENI. CDR3 in amino acids: CASSPWDTLVYSNQPQHF. In DNA form, the CDR3 reads TGTGCCAGCTCACCATGGGACACCCTTGTTTATAGCAATCAGCCCCAGCATTTT.

Many counts were recorded for this clonotype. The rearrangement uses TRBV27 and TRBJ2-1, with 9 positions matching TRBD2. The V gene's germline CDR1 is MNHEY and CDR2 SMNVEV (reference sequence). The CDR3 has 16 amino acids. Trimming took 6 bases from V and 0 from J; bases not matched to a gene: 6. The CDR3 DNA follows: TGTGCCAGCAGCTTCATTAGCGGGAGCTCCTACAATGAGCAGTTCTTC. It codes for CASSFISGSSYNEQFF.

This clonotype came up a few times. The chain links TRBV5-1 to TRBJ1-5; D is uncertain. The CDR3 consists of 13 residues. The germline V gene encodes CDR1 SGHRS and CDR2 YFSETQ. The germline V and J ends were trimmed by 4 bases and 7 bases, with 12 bases remaining between them. CDR3 amino acids: CASSPGMDQPQHF. The CDR3 DNA reads as TGCGCCAGCAGCCCCGGGATGGACCAGCCCCAGCATTTT.

Of note for this clonotype: A much larger clone is a single base away; this may be a read error. This chain uses TRBV7-2 with TRBJ2-1, with D possibly being TRBD2 (6 bases). Germline V gives CDR1 SGHTA, CDR2 FQGNSA. CDR3 length: 17 residues. CDR3 residues: CASSLDILAAGNNGQFF. CDR3 nucleotide sequence: TGTGCCAGCAGCTTAGATATCTTAGCGGCAGGGAACAATGGGCAGTTCTTC.

At least ten counts were recorded for this clonotype. This chain joins TRBV19 and TRBJ1-1, with D uncertain. V lost 4 bases to trimming and J lost 8 bases, with 11 bases between them. Germline V gives CDR1 LNHDA, CDR2 SQIVND (reference sequence). CDR3 length: 12 amino acids. Here the CDR3 reads CASSSRFLEAFF. The CDR3 DNA is TGTGCCAGTAGTAGCCGTTTCCTCGAAGCTTTCTTT.

This clonotype was counted many times. The V and J genes are TRBV28 and TRBJ2-7; TRBD2 agrees at 15 bases. The J segment lost 4 bases and the V segment lost 3 bases, leaving 7 bases of the junction unmatched. This CDR3 comprises 17 residues. CDR1 and CDR2 (germline): MDHEN, SYDVKM. As DNA, the CDR3 is TGTGCCAGCAGTTTGGCCTTGGGACTAGCGGGAGGTTACGAGCAGTACTTC. Its translation is CASSLALGLAGGYEQYF.

This clonotype occurred a few times. This chain connects TRBV18 to TRBJ2-3; tentatively, D is TRBD2 (5 bases). The CDR3 loop spans 16 amino acids. Germline V CDR1 and CDR2: KGHSH, LQKENI. The V end was cut by 4 bases, the J end by 4 bases, with 18 bases between. DNA of the CDR3: TGTGCCAGCTCACACCTCGACGGTCGGGGAGCAGATACGCAGTATTTT. Residues: CASSHLDGRGADTQYF.

This clonotype has just a few counts. The chain couples TRBV20-1 to TRBJ1-4, with 7 nucleotides matching TRBD1. V was clipped by 5 bases and J by 7 bases; unmatched bases: 13. Germline CDR1 and CDR2: DFQATT and SNEGSKA (reference sequence). The CDR3 consists of 15 residues. CDR3 amino acids: CSAAGGRLLGEKLFF. DNA for the CDR3: TGCAGTGCTGCAGGGGGTCGACTGTTAGGTGAAAAACTGTTTTTT.

V usage is TRBV2 and J usage is TRBJ2-5; 7 positions match TRBD2. This CDR3 contains 13 residues. Germline V gene data show CDR1 as SNHLY and CDR2 as FYNNEI. J lost 5 bases, V lost 10 bases, and 10 bases had no gene match. The CDR3 protein is CATGGLEWETQYF. The CDR3 DNA follows: TGTGCCACCGGCGGACTAGAGTGGGAGACCCAGTACTTC.

This clonotype is a singleton in its sample. The chain is built from TRBV18 and TRBJ2-1; D gene ambiguous. The V end lost 5 bases, the J end lost 8 bases, and 19 bases lay between the germline ends. This CDR3 region has 15 residues. Germline V lookup: CDR1 KGHSH, CDR2 LQKENI. The CDR3 nucleotides read TGTGCCAGCTCATCTTTGGTCTCGGGTGTGGATGAGCAGTTCTTC. Amino acid sequence: CASSSLVSGVDEQFF.

This clonotype was observed many times. The chain joins TRBV19 to TRBJ1-1; no clear D gene. V was cut by 7 bases and J by 6 bases, with 21 bases left in between. CDR1 LNHDA and CDR2 SQIVND come from the germline V gene (reference sequence). This CDR3 is 15 amino acids long. CDR3 amino acids: CASTTSYRSGAEAFF. The CDR3 DNA is TGTGCCAGTACCACTTCGTACCGGTCCGGGGCTGAAGCTTTCTTT.

This clonotype turned up a few times. The chain couples TRBV30 to TRBJ1-2; no firm D call. Trimming left V 0 bases short and J 2 bases short, with 10 bases between. This CDR3 has 14 residues. CDR1 and CDR2 (germline): GTSNPN, SVGIG (reference sequence). Here the CDR3 reads CAWSVLTANYGYTF. CDR3 nucleotides: TGTGCCTGGAGTGTACTGACGGCAAACTATGGCTACACCTTC.